This T cell receptor beta chain is drawn from a study of CD8+CD57+ T cells in acquired aplastic anemia. Study conclusions and caveats: Patients and controls shared some 30 CD8+ CDR3 sequences. Levels of CD8+ Simpson's diversity were not significantly distinct in patients versus controls.

CDR3 and TCR beta VDJ profiling relied on genomic DNA as the template. TCRdb itself ran the reads through MiXCR, one entry per CDR3 protein. Among 450,000 to 600,000 distinct CDR3 sequences listed, approximately 33% were seen once. The V end lost 6 bases, the J end lost 5 bases, and 13 bases lay between the germline ends. The CDR3 extends over 13 amino acids. In germline, CDR1 is SGHTA, CDR2 FQGTGA. Sequenced patients had shown CD8+CD57+ cell expansion by flow cytometry. As a group, the patients uniformly had severe acquired aplastic anemia. Patients had undergone no therapy by the time their blood was sampled. Worth noting for this clonotype: Its antigen is unknown.

Sequenced material: sorted CD4+, CD8+, or CD8+CD57+ T cells (not recorded which) from PBMCs. The rearrangement links TRBV7-3 to TRBJ1-2; the D is unclear. The TCR sequence derives from a human donor with aplastic anemia. CDR3: CASSYGIVYGYTF. The CDR3 DNA reads TGTGCCAGCAGTTACGGTATCGTGTATGGCTACACCTTC.